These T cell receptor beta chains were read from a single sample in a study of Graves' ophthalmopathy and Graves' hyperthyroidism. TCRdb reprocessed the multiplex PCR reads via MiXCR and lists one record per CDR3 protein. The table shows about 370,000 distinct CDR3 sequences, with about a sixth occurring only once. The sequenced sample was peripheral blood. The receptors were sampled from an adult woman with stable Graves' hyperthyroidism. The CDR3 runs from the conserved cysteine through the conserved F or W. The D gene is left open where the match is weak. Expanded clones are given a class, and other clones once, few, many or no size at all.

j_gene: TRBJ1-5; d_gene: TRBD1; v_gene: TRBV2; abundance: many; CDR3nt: TGTGCCAGCAGTTCCCCCCCTGGGACAGGGCGGGATCAGCCCCAGCATTTT; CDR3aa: CASSSPPGTGRDQPQHF
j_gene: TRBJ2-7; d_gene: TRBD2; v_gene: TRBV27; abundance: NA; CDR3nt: TGTGCCAGCAGCCGGGAGCGGGGTTCCTACGAGCAGTACTTC; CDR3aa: CASSRERGSYEQYF
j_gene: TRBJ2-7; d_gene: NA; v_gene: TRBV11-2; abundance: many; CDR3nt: TGTGCCAGCAGCTTAGTGACCAACTACGAGCAGTACTTC; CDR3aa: CASSLVTNYEQYF
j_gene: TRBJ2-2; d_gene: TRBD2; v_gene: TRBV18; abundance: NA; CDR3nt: TGTGCCAGCTCACCCGCGGAGCTAGCGGGTGGAACCGGGGAGCTGTTTTTT; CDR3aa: CASSPAELAGGTGELFF
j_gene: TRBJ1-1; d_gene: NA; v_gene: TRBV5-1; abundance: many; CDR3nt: TGCGCCAGCAGCTTGGAGGCATGGGGGGCGCTGAGCACTGAAGCTTTCTTT; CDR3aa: CASSLEAWGALSTEAFF
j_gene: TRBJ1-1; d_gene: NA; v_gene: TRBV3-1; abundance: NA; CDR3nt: TGTGCCAGCTCACACACACCGTTGGCCACTGAATCTTTCTTT; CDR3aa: CASSHTPLATESFF
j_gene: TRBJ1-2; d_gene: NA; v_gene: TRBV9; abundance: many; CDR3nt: TGTGCCAGCAGCGCCGGAGGGGGGGCTAGGGGCTACACCTTC; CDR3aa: CASSAGGGARGYTF
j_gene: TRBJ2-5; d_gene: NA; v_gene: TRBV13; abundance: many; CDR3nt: TGTGCCAGCAGCGGGGGAGAAGAGACCCAGTACTTC; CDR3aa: CASSGGEETQYF
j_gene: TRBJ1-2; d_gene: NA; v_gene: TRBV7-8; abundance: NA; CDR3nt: TGTGCCAGCAGCTATCAGGATGGTGGCTACACCTTC; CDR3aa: CASSYQDGGYTF
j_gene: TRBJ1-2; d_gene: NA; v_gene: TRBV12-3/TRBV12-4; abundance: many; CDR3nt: TGTGCCAGCAGTAACTTTCAGGGGCCCCGTCTGGTCGAGACCTTC; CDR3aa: CASSNFQGPRLVETF
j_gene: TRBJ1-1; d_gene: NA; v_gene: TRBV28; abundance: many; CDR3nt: TGTGCCACCACCCCTACAGCGAACACTGAAGCTTTCTTT; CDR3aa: CATTPTANTEAFF
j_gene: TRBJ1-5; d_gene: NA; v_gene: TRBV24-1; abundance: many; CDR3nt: TGTGCCACCAGTGTTAACGGACACAATCAGCCCCAGCATTTT; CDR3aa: CATSVNGHNQPQHF
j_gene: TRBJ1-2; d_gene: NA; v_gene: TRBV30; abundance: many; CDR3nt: TGTGCCTGGAGGGGTCGTGGAGAAAATGGCTACACCTTC; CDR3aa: CAWRGRGENGYTF
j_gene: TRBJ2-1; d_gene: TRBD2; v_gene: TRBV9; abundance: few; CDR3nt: TGTGCCAGCAGCGCCGTTGAGCGGGAGGGGTACAATGAGCAGTTCTTC; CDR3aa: CASSAVEREGYNEQFF
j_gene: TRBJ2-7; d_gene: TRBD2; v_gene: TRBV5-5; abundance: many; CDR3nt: TGTGCCAGCAGCTTGCCGACTAGCGGGGCGAACTCCTACGAGCAGTACTTC; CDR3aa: CASSLPTSGANSYEQYF
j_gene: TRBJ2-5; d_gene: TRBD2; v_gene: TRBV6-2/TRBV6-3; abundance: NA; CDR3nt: TGTGCCAGCAGCCCTACTAGCGGGGGCCCCTTGGGGGAGACCCAGTACTTC; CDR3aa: CASSPTSGGPLGETQYF
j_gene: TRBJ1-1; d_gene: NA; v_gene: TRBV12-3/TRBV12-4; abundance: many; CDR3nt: TGTGCCAGCAGCTTAGCGGGGGGTATGAACACTGAAGCTTTCTTT; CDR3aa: CASSLAGGMNTEAFF
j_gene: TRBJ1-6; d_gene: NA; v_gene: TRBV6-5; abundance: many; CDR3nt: TGTGCCAGCAGCCCTCACCTCACTCTTTCACCCCTCCACTTT; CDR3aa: CASSPHLTLSPLHF
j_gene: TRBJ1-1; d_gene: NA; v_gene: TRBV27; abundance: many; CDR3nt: TGTGCCAGCAGTTTATCGTGGGAGAACACTGAAGCTTTCTTT; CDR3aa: CASSLSWENTEAFF
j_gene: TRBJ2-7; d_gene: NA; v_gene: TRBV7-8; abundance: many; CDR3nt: TGTGCCAGCAGCTTAGCTCGACCTGGGTGGGGAACCTACGAGCAGTACTTC; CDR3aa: CASSLARPGWGTYEQYF
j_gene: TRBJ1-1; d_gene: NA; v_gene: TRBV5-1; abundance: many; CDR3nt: TGCGCCAGCAGCTTGTCGTGGGGTTCCGGCACTGAAGCTTTCTTT; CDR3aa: CASSLSWGSGTEAFF
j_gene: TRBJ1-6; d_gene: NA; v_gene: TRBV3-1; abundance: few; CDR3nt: TGTGCCAGCAGTTCTCGGACACTCAGGCAGGATACACCCCTCCACTTT; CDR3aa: CASSSRTLRQDTPLHF
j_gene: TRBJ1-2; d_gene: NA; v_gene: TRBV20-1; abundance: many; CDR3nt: TGCAGTGCTAGAGCCGTCCTGAACTATGGCTACACCTTC; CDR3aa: CSARAVLNYGYTF
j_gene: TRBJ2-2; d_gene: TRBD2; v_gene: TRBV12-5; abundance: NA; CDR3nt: TGTGCTAGTGGTTTGCCATCCGGGACTAGCATAACAAACACCGGGGAGCTGTTTTTT; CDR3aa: CASGLPSGTSITNTGELFF
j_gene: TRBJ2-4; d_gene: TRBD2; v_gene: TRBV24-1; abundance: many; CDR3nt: TGTGCCACCAGTGATTCCAGCGGGAGGGGAGCCAAAAACATTCAGTACTTC; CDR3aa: CATSDSSGRGAKNIQYF
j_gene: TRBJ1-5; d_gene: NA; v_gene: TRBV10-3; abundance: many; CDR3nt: TGTGCCACCAATTTCGCCGAAAATCAGCCCCAGCATTTT; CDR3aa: CATNFAENQPQHF
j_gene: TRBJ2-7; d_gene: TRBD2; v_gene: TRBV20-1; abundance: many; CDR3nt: TGCAGTGCTAGTACCGGGACTAGAGGACTCTACGAGCAGTACTTC; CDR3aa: CSASTGTRGLYEQYF
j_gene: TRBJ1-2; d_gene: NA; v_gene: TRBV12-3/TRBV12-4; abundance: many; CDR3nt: TGTGCCAGCAGTTTAGCGCCCGGGGGCGGCCGCGATGGCTACACCTTC; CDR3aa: CASSLAPGGGRDGYTF
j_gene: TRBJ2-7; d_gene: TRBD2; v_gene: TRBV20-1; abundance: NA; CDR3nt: TGCAGTGCGCCGCGGGAGCGGGAGCCCCACGAGCAGTACTTC; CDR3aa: CSAPREREPHEQYF
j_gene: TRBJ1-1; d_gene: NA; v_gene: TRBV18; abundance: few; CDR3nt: TGTGCCAGCTCACCACCCGGACGCTCTGGGAACACTGAAGCTTTCTTT; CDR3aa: CASSPPGRSGNTEAFF
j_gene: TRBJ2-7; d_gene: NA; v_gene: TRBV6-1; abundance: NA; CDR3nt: TGTGCCAGCACCAAAAACGGGTCCCCCTCCTACGAGCAGTACTTC; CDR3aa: CASTKNGSPSYEQYF
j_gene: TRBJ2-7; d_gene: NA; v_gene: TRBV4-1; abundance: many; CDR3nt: TGCGCCAGCAGCCAAGGCCTGGACCCCTACGAGCAGTACTTC; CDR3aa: CASSQGLDPYEQYF
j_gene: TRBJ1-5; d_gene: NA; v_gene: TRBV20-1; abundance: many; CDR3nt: TGCAGTGCTAGAGATCACCTCACCGTCAATCAGCCCCAGCATTTT; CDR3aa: CSARDHLTVNQPQHF
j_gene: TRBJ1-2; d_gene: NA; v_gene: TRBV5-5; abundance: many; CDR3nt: TGTGCCAGCAGCTTGGTGGGGGTAGGCTACACCTTC; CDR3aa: CASSLVGVGYTF
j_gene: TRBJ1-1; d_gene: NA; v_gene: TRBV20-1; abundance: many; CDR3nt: TGCAGTGCTGGAGGGGAAGGGGTCACTGAAGCTTTCTTT; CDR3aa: CSAGGEGVTEAFF
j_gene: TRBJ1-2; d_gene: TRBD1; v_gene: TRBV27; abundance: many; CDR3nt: TGTGCCAGCAGTAGAAACTCAGGGGGCGGGAGGGCGAACTATGGCTACACCTTC; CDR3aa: CASSRNSGGGRANYGYTF
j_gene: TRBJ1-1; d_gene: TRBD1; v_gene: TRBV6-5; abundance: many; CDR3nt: TGTGCCAGCAGTTCAGATCCGGGACAGGGTATTTCAGAAGCTTTCTTT; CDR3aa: CASSSDPGQGISEAFF
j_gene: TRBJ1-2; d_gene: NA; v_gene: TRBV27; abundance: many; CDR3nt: TGTGCCAGCAGTTTATCAATAGGGAACGGCTACACCTTC; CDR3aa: CASSLSIGNGYTF
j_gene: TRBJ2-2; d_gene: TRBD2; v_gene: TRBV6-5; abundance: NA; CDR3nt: TGTGCCAGCAGTTCGACTAGCTTTTCTTTCGGGGAGCTGTTTTTT; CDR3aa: CASSSTSFSFGELFF
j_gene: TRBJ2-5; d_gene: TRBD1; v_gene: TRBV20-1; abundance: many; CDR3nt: TGCAGTGCCAGCTACAGGGGCCGAGAGACCCAGTACTTC; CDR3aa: CSASYRGRETQYF
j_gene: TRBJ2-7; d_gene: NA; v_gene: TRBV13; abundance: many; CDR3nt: TGTGCCAGCCGGGACGGGTTCTCCTACGAGCAGTACTTC; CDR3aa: CASRDGFSYEQYF
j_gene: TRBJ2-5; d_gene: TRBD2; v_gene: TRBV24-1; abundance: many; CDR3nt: TGTGCCACCAGTGATTCCCGTAGCGGGAGAAAAGAGACCCAGTACTTC; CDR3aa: CATSDSRSGRKETQYF
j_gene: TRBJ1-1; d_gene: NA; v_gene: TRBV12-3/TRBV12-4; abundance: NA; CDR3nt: TGTGCCAGCAGTTTTGTGGCCGGGAACACTGAAGCTTTCTTT; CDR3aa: CASSFVAGNTEAFF
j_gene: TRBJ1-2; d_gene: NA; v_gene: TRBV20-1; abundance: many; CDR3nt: TGCAGTGCTAGCCCCAGGGAGACCCACTATGGCTACACCTTC; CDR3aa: CSASPRETHYGYTF
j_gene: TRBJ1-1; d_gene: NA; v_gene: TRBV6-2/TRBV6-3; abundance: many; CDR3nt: TGTGCCAGCAGTTCATGGACACGTAACACTGAAGCTTTCTTT; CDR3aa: CASSSWTRNTEAFF
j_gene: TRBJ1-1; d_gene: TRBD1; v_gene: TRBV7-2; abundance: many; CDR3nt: TGTGCCAGCAGCTTAGGTGAAGGGGGCCGTACTGAAGCTTTCTTT; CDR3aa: CASSLGEGGRTEAFF
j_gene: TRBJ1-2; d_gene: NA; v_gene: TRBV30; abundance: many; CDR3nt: TGTGCCTGGAGTGTAGTCGGAGCCGGGGGCTACACCTTC; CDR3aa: CAWSVVGAGGYTF
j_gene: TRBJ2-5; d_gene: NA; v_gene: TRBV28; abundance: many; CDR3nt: TGTGCCAGCAGGGGTGTGTGGGGGGGCGGGGAGACCCAGTACTTC; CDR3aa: CASRGVWGGGETQYF
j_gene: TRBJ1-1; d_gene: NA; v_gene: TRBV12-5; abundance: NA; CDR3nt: TGTGCTAGTGGTTTGTTTCTTGGTCGGGACGCTAACACTGAAGCTTTCTTT; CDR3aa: CASGLFLGRDANTEAFF
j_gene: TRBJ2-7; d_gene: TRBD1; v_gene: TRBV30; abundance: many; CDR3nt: TGTGCCTGGGGGACAGGGATCAGCTCCTACGAGCAGTACTTC; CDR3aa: CAWGTGISSYEQYF
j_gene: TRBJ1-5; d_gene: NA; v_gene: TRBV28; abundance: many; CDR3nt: TGTGCCAGCAGTCCCGGGACCGCAGAGTTCAATCAGCCCCAGCATTTT; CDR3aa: CASSPGTAEFNQPQHF
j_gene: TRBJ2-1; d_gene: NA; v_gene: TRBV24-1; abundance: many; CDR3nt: TGTGCCACCAGTGGGGGGAGCGGGTTATACTACAATGAGCAGTTCTTC; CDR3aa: CATSGGSGLYYNEQFF
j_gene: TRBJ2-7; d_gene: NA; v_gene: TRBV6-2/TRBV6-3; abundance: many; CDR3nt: TGTGCCAGCGCTCAGGGGGAGGGAATAACCTACGAGCAGTACTTC; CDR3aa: CASAQGEGITYEQYF
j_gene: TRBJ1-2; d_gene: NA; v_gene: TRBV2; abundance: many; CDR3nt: TGTGCCAGCAGTGAAGGAGCCTATGGCTACACCTTC; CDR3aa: CASSEGAYGYTF
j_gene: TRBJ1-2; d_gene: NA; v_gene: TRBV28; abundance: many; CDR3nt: TGTGCCAGCTCCCTGGGGTGGAGCCGAGACTATGGCTACACCTTC; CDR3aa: CASSLGWSRDYGYTF
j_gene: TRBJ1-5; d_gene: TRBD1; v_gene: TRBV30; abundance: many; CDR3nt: TGTGCCTGGAGTGGCGGGCCGACAGGGGGCGATTGGAATCAGCCCCAGCATTTT; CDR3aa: CAWSGGPTGGDWNQPQHF
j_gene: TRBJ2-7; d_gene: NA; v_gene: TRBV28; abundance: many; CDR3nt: TGTGCCAGCAACCTGGGAGGGGGTCCATACGAGCAGTACTTC; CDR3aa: CASNLGGGPYEQYF
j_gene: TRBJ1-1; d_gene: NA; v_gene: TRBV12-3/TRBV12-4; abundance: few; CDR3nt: TGTGCCAGCAGTTTGGGTGTATGGGCCTTTGAAGCTTGCTTT; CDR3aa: CASSLGVWAFEACF
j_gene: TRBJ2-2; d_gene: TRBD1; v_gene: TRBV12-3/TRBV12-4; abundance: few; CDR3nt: TGTGCCAGCAGTTTGGTCCCAGGGGGCACCGGGGAGCTGTTTTTT; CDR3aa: CASSLVPGGTGELFF
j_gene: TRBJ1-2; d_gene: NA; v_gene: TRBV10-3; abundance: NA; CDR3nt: TGTGCCATCAGTCGAAACAGCTATGGCTACACCTTC; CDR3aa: CAISRNSYGYTF